This TCR beta chain was sequenced in a study of blood T cell repertoires in COVID-19. At the level of the study: The samples span acute and convalescent COVID-19 from the United States, Italy and Spain.

In this sample, this clone turned up once. The germline V gene has CDR1 SGHRS and CDR2 YFSETQ. V was clipped by 2 bases and J by 0 bases, with 11 bases between them. This CDR3 has 15 amino acids. Only in-frame clones appear in the TCRdb table, and some are missing; sequencing was by immunoSEQ multiplex PCR. The repertoire consists of 110,000 or so clones, with about 86% occurring once and the leading ten covering 37%. What was sequenced was peripheral blood. This receptor was taken from a man older than 75 with acute or convalescent COVID-19. The J gene is TRBJ1-1, the V gene TRBV5-1, with D possibly matching TRBD1 (5 bases). CDR3 sequence (DNA): TGCGCCAGCAGCTTCCCCGACAGAGTGAACACTGAAGCTTTCTTT. Translation gives CASSFPDRVNTEAFF.